This section outlines one TCR beta chain sequence together with its context. Its antigen is still unknown. The source of the sample is a study of cytomegalovirus exposure and HLA in healthy donors. Broader study findings: There were some public TCRs occurring in many donors, but most TCR sequences were rare. Reports showed the classifier diagnosing cytomegalovirus status with high specificity and sensitivity. Overall, around 150 TCR beta chains were annotated as cytomegalovirus-associated. In a later analysis, first-cohort TCR clusters were found to tend to co-occur in the 130 or so validation repertoires.

Repertoires were generated with immunoSEQ multiplex PCR, while TCRdb's copy carries only in-frame clones and drops some. Among under 250,000 clones listed, around four fifths were seen once. Trimming took off 7 bases at V and 5 bases at J, with 17 bases between the two ends. The CDR3 has 14 residues. CDR1 is MNHEY, CDR2 SVGAGI, per germline. V gene TRBV6-5 combines with J gene TRBJ1-1; possibly TRBD1 for D (5 bases). The receptor was derived from a woman aged 18-35 years in good health and CMV-seronegative. What was sequenced was PBMCs. Here the CDR3 DNA reads TGTGCCAGCAATAGGGACTTTAGAGGGACTGAAGCTTTCTTT. It codes for CASNRDFRGTEAFF.